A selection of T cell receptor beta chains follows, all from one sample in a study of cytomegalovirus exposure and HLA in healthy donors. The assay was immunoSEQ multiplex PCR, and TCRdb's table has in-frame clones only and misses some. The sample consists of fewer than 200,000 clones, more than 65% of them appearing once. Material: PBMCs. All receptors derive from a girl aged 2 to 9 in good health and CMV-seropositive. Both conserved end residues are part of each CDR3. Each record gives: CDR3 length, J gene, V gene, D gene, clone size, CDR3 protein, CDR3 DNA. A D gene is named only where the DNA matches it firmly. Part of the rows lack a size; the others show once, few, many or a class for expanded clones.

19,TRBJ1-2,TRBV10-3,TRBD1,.,CAIRYYTGDSKGLGYGYTF,TGTGCCATCAGGTACTATACAGGGGATTCTAAGGGCTTAGGCTATGGCTACACCTTC
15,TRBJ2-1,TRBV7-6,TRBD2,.,CASSFGTSGGNEQFF,TGTGCCAGCAGCTTCGGGACTAGCGGGGGGAATGAGCAGTTCTTC
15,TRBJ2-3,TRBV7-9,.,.,CASSVSMGLTDTQYF,TGTGCCAGCAGCGTATCGATGGGGCTCACAGATACGCAGTATTTT
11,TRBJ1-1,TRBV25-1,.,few,CASSLQAEAFF,TGTGCCAGCAGCTTACAGGCAGAAGCTTTCTTT
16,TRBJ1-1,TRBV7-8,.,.,CASSGTHRDSGTEAFF,TGTGCCAGCAGCGGGACACACAGGGATAGTGGGACTGAAGCTTTCTTT
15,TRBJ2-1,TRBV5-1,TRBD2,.,CASSPRLADYNEQFF,TGCGCCAGCAGCCCAAGACTAGCCGACTACAATGAGCAGTTCTTC
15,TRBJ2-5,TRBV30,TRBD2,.,CAWNGLAGVGETQYF,TGTGCCTGGAACGGACTAGCGGGGGTCGGAGAGACCCAGTACTTC
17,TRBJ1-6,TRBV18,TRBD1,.,CASSPFQGQGVQFTLHF,TGTGCCAGCTCACCTTTTCAAGGACAGGGGGTTCAATTCACCCTCCACTTT
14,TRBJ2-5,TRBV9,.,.,CASSSDRYQETQYF,TGTGCCAGCAGCTCCGACAGGTACCAAGAGACCCAGTACTTC
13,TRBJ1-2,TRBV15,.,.,CATSGGLVYGYTF,TGTGCCACCAGCGGGGGGTTGGTCTATGGCTACACCTTC
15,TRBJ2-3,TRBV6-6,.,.,CASSYPSGVTDTQYF,TGTGCCAGCAGTTACCCCTCGGGGGTCACAGATACGCAGTATTTT
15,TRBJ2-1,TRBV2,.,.,CASRATSSSKNEQFF,TGTGCCAGCAGAGCTACTAGTTCCAGTAAAAATGAGCAGTTCTTC
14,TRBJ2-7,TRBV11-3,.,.,CASSRNSLRYEQYF,TGTGCCAGCAGCCGAAATAGTCTACGCTACGAGCAGTACTTC
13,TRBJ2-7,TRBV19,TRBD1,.,CASSSLAGGEQYF,TGTGCCAGTAGTTCGTTGGCAGGGGGCGAGCAGTACTTC
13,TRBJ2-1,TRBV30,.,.,CAWSLSLGLTVIF,TGTGCCTGGAGTCTCAGCCTCGGACTCACCGTCATCTTC
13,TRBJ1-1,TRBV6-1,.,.,CASSGVGLSEAFF,TGTGCCAGCAGTGGGGTTGGACTTAGTGAAGCTTTCTTT
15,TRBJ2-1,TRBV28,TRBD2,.,CASSFRAGAYNEQFF,TGTGCCAGCAGTTTTAGAGCGGGGGCCTACAATGAGCAGTTCTTC
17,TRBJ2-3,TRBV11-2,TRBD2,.,CASSFHPGLAVTDTQYF,TGTGCCAGCAGCTTCCACCCGGGACTAGCGGTCACAGATACGCAGTATTTT
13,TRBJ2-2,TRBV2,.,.,CASNRESTGELFF,TGTGCCAGCAATAGAGAAAGCACCGGGGAGCTGTTTTTT
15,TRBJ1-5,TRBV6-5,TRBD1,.,CASRWGQGSNQPQHF,TGTGCCAGCAGATGGGGACAGGGCAGCAATCAGCCCCAGCATTTT
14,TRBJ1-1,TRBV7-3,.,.,CASSPEHENTEAFF,TGTGCCAGCAGCCCCGAACACGAGAACACTGAAGCTTTCTTT
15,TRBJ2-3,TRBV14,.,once,CASSQTGGRTDTQYF,TGTGCCAGCAGCCAAACCGGGGGTCGCACAGATACGCAGTATTTT
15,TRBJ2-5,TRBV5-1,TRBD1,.,CASSFLGQVLETQYF,TGCGCCAGCAGCTTCCTAGGACAGGTTCTAGAGACCCAGTACTTC
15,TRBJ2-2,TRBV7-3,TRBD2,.,CASSLTAGGTGELFF,TGTGCCAGCAGCTTAACAGCGGGGGGGACCGGGGAGCTGTTTTTT
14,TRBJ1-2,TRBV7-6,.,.,CASSLEPGSYGYTF,TGTGCCAGCAGCTTAGAACCAGGGTCCTACGGCTACACCTTC
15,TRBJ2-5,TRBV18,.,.,CASSPPSTKEETQYF,TGTGCCAGCTCACCACCGTCCACAAAGGAGGAGACCCAGTACTTC
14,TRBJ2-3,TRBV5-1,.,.,CASSLDREADTQYF,TGCGCCAGCAGCTTGGACAGGGAAGCAGATACGCAGTATTTT
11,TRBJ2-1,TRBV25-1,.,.,CASTSYNEQFF,TGTGCCAGCACGTCCTACAATGAGCAGTTCTTC
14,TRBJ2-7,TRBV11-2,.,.,CASSTRAPGYEQYF,TGTGCCAGCAGCACGCGGGCCCCTGGATACGAGCAGTACTTC
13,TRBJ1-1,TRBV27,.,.,CASSFPGGAEAFF,TGTGCCAGCAGTTTCCCCGGCGGGGCTGAAGCTTTCTTT
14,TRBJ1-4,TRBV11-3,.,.,CASSFRSTNEKLFF,TGTGCCAGCAGCTTTCGTTCAACTAATGAAAAACTGTTTTTT
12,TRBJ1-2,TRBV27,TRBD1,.,CASGRDRGGYTF,TGTGCCAGCGGCCGGGACAGGGGTGGCTACACCTTC
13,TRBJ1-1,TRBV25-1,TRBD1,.,CASSSGQGTEAFF,TGTGCCAGCAGCTCGGGACAGGGCACTGAAGCTTTCTTT
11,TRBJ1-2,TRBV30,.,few,CAWSRGAGYTF,TGTGCCTGGAGTCGGGGTGCTGGCTACACCTTC
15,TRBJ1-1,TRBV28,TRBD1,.,CASSPGDRAGTEAFF,TGTGCCAGCAGTCCAGGGGACAGGGCGGGGACTGAAGCTTTCTTT
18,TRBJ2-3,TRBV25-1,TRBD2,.,CASSLPGLAGGSTDTQYF,TGTGCCAGCAGTCTCCCGGGACTAGCGGGGGGGAGCACAGATACGCAGTATTTT
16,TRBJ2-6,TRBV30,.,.,CAWSPRQWSGANVLTF,TGTGCCTGGAGTCCCCGACAATGGTCTGGGGCCAACGTCCTGACTTTC
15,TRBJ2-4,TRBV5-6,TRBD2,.,CASSSRGGPKNIQYF,TGTGCCAGCAGCTCGAGGGGAGGGCCCAAAAACATTCAGTACTTC
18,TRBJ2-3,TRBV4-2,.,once,CASSQDWVGRGAMDTQYF,TGTGCCAGCAGCCAAGATTGGGTGGGGCGGGGAGCTATGGATACGCAGTATTTT
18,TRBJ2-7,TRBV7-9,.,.,CASSLAGPREGQPYEQYF,TGTGCCAGCAGCTTAGCGGGCCCCAGGGAAGGACAGCCCTACGAGCAGTACTTC
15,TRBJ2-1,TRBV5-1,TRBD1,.,CASSSGTGPINEQFF,TGCGCCAGCAGCTCCGGGACAGGACCGATCAATGAGCAGTTCTTC
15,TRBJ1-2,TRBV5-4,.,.,CASSLGVLWEDGYTF,TGTGCCAGCAGCTTGGGGGTACTATGGGAGGATGGCTACACCTTC
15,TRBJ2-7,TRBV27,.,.,CASSPHRQTDREQYF,TGTGCCAGCAGTCCCCACCGTCAGACAGATCGCGAGCAGTACTTC
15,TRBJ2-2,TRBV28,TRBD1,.,CASNPRKGAPGELFF,TGTGCCAGCAACCCAAGGAAGGGGGCGCCCGGGGAGCTGTTTTTT
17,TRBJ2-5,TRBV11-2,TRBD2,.,CASSLVSVVAGAETQYF,TGTGCCAGCAGCTTAGTGTCTGTCGTGGCGGGAGCTGAGACCCAGTACTTC
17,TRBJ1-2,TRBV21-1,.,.,CASSYRDFPQSAYGYTF,TGTGCCAGCAGCTATAGGGACTTCCCTCAATCTGCTTATGGCTACACCTTC